The 9 T cell receptor delta chains reported below all come from one sample, sequenced in a study of gamma-delta T cells after stem cell transplantation. TCRdb re-identified clones in the RT-PCR reads via CATT. Of more than 7,000 delta-chain clones in the sample, about 15% were seen once. The sample consisted of gamma-delta T cells. The receptors derive from a human donor. It is not recorded whose cells these are; they may come from a transplant donor.

In this sample, this clone turned up a few times. Being one base from a much bigger clone, this may be a read error. The chain links TRDV2 to TRDJ3; D is unclear. In germline, CDR1 is GEAIGNYY, CDR2 EKD. V gave up 3 bases and J gave up 0 bases, with 23 bases separating them. This CDR3 spans 21 amino acids. Here the CDR3 reads CACDLAASSKGFSWDTRQMFF. In DNA, the CDR3 is TGTGCCTGTGACCTCGCGGCCAGTTCCAAAGGCTTCTCCTGGGACACCCGACAGATGTTTTTC.

The genes are TRDV1 and TRDJ1, with D perhaps TRDD3 (5 bases). CDR1 is TSWWSYY and CDR2 is QGS in the germline V gene. Trimming removed 5 bases from V and 1 base from J, with 26 bases in between. The CDR3 covers 19 residues. Here the CDR3 reads CALGSPLRPYASTTDKLIF. The DNA of the CDR3 is TGTGCTCTTGGGTCTCCACTACGGCCATACGCCTCAACCACCGATAAACTCATCTTT.

By proportion, this clone is medium-sized. The same CDR3 also results from other DNA sequences found in this sample. V and J are TRDV2 and TRDJ3, with 11 bases fitting TRDD3. Germline V gene data show CDR1 as GEAIGNYY and CDR2 as EKD. V lost 2 bases to trimming and J lost 0 bases; unmatched junction nucleotides: 5. There are 19 residues in the CDR3. CDR3 in amino acids: CACDILGDRRSWDTRQMFF. CDR3 in DNA: TGTGCCTGTGACATACTGGGGGATAGACGCTCCTGGGACACCCGACAGATGTTTTTC.

The rearrangement uses TRDV1 and TRDJ3; 9 bases map to TRDD3. CDR3 size: 24 residues. The V segment lost 1 base and the J segment 0 bases; nucleotides outside the gene matches: 19. CDR1 TSWWSYY and CDR2 QGS come from the germline V gene. The CDR3 sequence: CALGEPIYAGDTFLVSWDTRQMFF. The CDR3 DNA sequence: TGTGCTCTTGGGGAACCCATCTACGCTGGGGATACGTTCTTGGTCTCCTGGGACACCCGACAGATGTTTTTC.

This clone has a handful of counts. The chain is built from TRDV1 and TRDJ1, with 9 nucleotides matching TRDD2. V shed 2 bases and J 0 bases; nucleotides not matched to a gene: 22. Germline lookup yields CDR1 TSWWSYY and CDR2 QGS. The CDR3 runs 22 residues. The DNA for the CDR3 is TGTGCTCTTGGGGAAGAAGGCCTTCCTACCTGTACTGGGGCCCGGTACACCGATAAACTCATCTTT. Translation gives CALGEEGLPTCTGARYTDKLIF.

By share, this clone ranks as medium-sized (0.01 to 0.1%). This rearrangement joins TRDV1 to TRDJ1; 7 bases align to TRDD3. The J segment lost 5 bases and the V segment lost 4 bases, leaving 13 bases of the junction unmatched. Germline V gene lookup returns CDR1 TSWWSYY and CDR2 QGS. This CDR3 region has 16 residues. CDR3 coding DNA: TGTGCTCTTGGGGGATTTCCTGGGGGCCACAGTGATAAACTCATCTTT. Protein: CALGGFPGGHSDKLIF.

The genes are TRDV3 and TRDJ1; 8 bases line up with TRDD3. Germline CDR1 reads TVYSNPD; CDR2 reads GDNSRS (reference sequence). Germline trimming cut 4 bases from V and 12 bases from J; bases unmatched to any gene: 19. This CDR3 is 14 amino acids long. The CDR3 DNA reads as TGTGCCTCTTCAACCCTCCCCCTTACTGGGGGCATCATCTTT. Residues: CASSTLPLTGGIIF. The whole variable domain, filled in from reference TRDV3 and TRDJ1, reads CDKVTQSSPDQTVASGSEVVLLCTYDTVYSNPDLFWYRIRPDYSFQFVFYGDNSRSEGADFTQGRFSVKHILTQKAFHLVISPVRTEDSATYYCASSTLPLTGGIIFGKGTRVTVEP.

Note on this clone: A far larger clone is only one base removed, so a read error is likely. This rearrangement joins TRDV2 to TRDJ2; TRDD3 agrees at 9 bases. The CDR3 covers 19 residues. Germline CDR1 and CDR2: GEAIGNYY and EKD. Unmatched junction bases numbered 17, after V lost 5 bases and J lost 2 bases. The chain's CDR3 is CACGPSPSWGIPLTAQLFF. DNA for the CDR3: TGTGCCTGTGGCCCGAGCCCTTCCTGGGGGATCCCCTTGACAGCACAACTCTTCTTT.

This clone is medium-sized (0.01 to 0.1%) by share. The gene calls are TRDV1 and TRDJ1; D gene uncertain. From germline, CDR1 is TSWWSYY and CDR2 QGS. The CDR3 is 15 amino acids. V was pared by 5 bases and J by 1 base, with 14 bases between. CDR3 nucleotide sequence: TGTGCTCTTGGGACCCTCTCCTCCCTCACCGATAAACTCATCTTT. This translates into CALGTLSSLTDKLIF.